These T cell receptor beta chains were read from a single sample in a study of blood T cell repertoires in COVID-19. Measured with immunoSEQ multiplex PCR; TCRdb has only the in-frame clones, and not every one. Of about 250,000 clones in the sample, about 80% are singletons; the top ten hold 3% to 4%. The source material was PBMCs or T cells enriched from blood (not recorded which). The receptors shown here come from a middle-aged woman who had been exposed to COVID-19. Both conserved end residues are trimmed from each CDR3.

J gene: TRBJ2-6; V gene: TRBV10-1; CDR3 protein: ASSGDLASGANVLT
J gene: TRBJ1-6; V gene: TRBV18; CDR3 protein: ASSPRDSSNSPLH
J gene: TRBJ1-4; V gene: TRBV5-4; CDR3 protein: ASSRRGNREKLF
J gene: TRBJ1-1; V gene: TRBV7-9; CDR3 protein: ASSSMNLDSSEAF
J gene: TRBJ2-3; V gene: TRBV7-2; CDR3 protein: ASSFDRGDTQY
J gene: TRBJ2-3; V gene: TRBV7-2; CDR3 protein: ASSLVRLTSGVSTDTQY
J gene: TRBJ1-5; V gene: TRBV11-2; CDR3 protein: ASSLDIRVSQPQH
J gene: TRBJ2-5; V gene: TRBV3-1/TRBV3-2; CDR3 protein: ATQGGGGQTQY
J gene: TRBJ2-1; V gene: TRBV6-2/TRBV6-3; CDR3 protein: ASSDGGALNDEQF
J gene: TRBJ2-5; V gene: TRBV18; CDR3 protein: ASSEGGEETQY
J gene: TRBJ1-5; V gene: TRBV7-9; CDR3 protein: ASSFHGDYMSNQPQH
J gene: TRBJ2-3; V gene: TRBV4-1; CDR3 protein: ASSQEPQFTDTQY
J gene: TRBJ1-2; V gene: TRBV19; CDR3 protein: ASGTGDYGYT
J gene: TRBJ2-1; V gene: TRBV29-1; CDR3 protein: SGGFDNEQF
J gene: TRBJ1-6; V gene: TRBV9; CDR3 protein: ASSVTGQTGSPLH
J gene: TRBJ2-7; V gene: TRBV6-6; CDR3 protein: ASSYGADYEQY
J gene: TRBJ1-1; V gene: TRBV2; CDR3 protein: ASSKADMNTEAF
J gene: TRBJ2-3; V gene: TRBV7-3; CDR3 protein: ASSLTPGSTDTQY
J gene: TRBJ2-7; V gene: TRBV5-5; CDR3 protein: ASRRTTGGGTYEQY
J gene: TRBJ2-5; V gene: TRBV27; CDR3 protein: ASSLSFRGGQETQY
J gene: TRBJ2-7; V gene: TRBV11-2; CDR3 protein: ASSLPTLTYEQY
J gene: TRBJ1-2; V gene: TRBV5-6; CDR3 protein: ASSLGQVGGYT
J gene: TRBJ2-3; V gene: TRBV27; CDR3 protein: ASRGTSGYTDTQY
J gene: TRBJ1-2; V gene: TRBV19; CDR3 protein: ASSEGDRGSGYGYT
J gene: TRBJ2-2; V gene: TRBV5-6; CDR3 protein: ASSLAGGRTGELF